The 3 T cell receptor beta chains below all came from one sample that was sequenced in a study of shared clonotypes between healthy human individuals. Here immunoSEQ multiplex PCR was the method, and the copy in TCRdb shows in-frame clones only, minus some. The sample yields 630,000 or so clones, roughly 98% seen once. The naive CD8 subset, CD45RO-negative cells positively selected for CCR7, excluded terminally differentiated effector memory CD45RA+ cells. The sequenced sample consisted of naive CD8+ T cells sorted from blood. The source is a man aged 30-40 years in good health.

The chain carries TRBV29-1 and TRBJ2-2; D is possibly TRBD2 (5 bases). V was cut by 0 bases and J by 4 bases, with 12 bases left in between. Per the germline V gene, CDR1 is SQVTM and CDR2 is ANQGSEA. The CDR3 spans 15 residues. The CDR3 is CSVEEPEVRTGELFF. The CDR3 coding sequence is TGCAGCGTTGAAGAACCGGAGGTCCGCACCGGGGAGCTGTTTTTT.

The chain is built from TRBV29-1 and TRBJ2-7; 10 bases fit TRBD2. Germline-derived CDR1 and CDR2 are SQVTM and ANQGSEA. This CDR3 has 13 amino acids. Trimming cost V 4 bases and J 8 bases; bases outside gene matches: 8. The CDR3 protein is CSVVASGSEKQYF. DNA for the CDR3: TGCAGCGTTGTGGCTAGCGGGAGTGAAAAGCAGTACTTC.

V usage is TRBV12-5 and J usage is TRBJ2-3; D call uncertain. The CDR3 extends over 13 amino acids. V was trimmed by 5 bases and J by 5 bases, leaving 11 bases between them. Germline V gene data show CDR1 as LGHNT and CDR2 as FRNRAP. CDR3 in DNA: TGTGCTAGTGGTAGCTGGACGGGAGATACGCAGTATTTT. This codes for CASGSWTGDTQYF.